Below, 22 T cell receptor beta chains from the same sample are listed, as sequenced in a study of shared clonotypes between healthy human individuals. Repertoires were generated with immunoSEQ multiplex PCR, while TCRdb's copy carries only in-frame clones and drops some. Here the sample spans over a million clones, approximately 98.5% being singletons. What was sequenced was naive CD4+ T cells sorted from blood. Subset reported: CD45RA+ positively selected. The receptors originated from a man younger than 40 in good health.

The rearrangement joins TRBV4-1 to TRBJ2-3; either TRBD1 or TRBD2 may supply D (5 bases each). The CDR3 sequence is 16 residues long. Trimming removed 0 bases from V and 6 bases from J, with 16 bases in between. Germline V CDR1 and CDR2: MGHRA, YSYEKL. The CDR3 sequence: CASSQDRGTERDTQYF. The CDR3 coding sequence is TGCGCCAGCAGCCAAGATCGAGGGACCGAGCGGGATACGCAGTATTTT.

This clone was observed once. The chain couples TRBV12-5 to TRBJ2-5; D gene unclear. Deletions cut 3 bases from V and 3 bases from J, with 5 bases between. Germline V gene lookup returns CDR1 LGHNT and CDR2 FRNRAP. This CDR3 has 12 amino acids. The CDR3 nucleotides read TGTGCTAGTGGTTTAGGAGAAGAGACCCAGTACTTC. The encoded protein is CASGLGEETQYF.

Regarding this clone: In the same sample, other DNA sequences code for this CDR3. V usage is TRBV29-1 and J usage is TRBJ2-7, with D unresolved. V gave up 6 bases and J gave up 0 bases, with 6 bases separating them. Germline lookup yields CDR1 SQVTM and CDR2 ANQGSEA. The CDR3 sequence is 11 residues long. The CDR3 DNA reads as TGCAGCGTAGGAAGCTCCTACGAGCAGTACTTC. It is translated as CSVGSSYEQYF.

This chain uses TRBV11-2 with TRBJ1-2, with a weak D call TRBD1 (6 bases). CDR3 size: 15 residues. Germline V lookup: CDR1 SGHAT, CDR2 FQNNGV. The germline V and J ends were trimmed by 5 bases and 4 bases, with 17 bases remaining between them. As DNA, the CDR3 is TGTGCCAGCAGCACCCCCTCCGGGACACTCTATGGCTACACCTTC. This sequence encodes CASSTPSGTLYGYTF.

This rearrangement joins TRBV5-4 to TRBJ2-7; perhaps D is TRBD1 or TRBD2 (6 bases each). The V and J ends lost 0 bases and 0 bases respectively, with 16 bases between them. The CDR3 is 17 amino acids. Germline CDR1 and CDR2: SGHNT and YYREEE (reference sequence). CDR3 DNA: TGTGCCAGCAGCTTGGCGGGGGCGCCACTTAGCTCCTACGAGCAGTACTTC. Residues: CASSLAGAPLSSYEQYF.

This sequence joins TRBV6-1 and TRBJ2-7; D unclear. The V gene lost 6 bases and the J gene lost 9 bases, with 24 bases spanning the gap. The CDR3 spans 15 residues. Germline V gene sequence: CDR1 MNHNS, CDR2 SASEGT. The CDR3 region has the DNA TGTGCCAGCAGCGAAACATTCCAGGATAGAAACGGGCAGTACTTC. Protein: CASSETFQDRNGQYF.

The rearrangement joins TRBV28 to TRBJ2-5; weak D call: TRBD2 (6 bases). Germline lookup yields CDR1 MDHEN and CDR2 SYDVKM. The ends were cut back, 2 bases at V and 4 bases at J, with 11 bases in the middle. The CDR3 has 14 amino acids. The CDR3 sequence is CASSLGSGVETQYF. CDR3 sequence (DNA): TGTGCCAGCAGTTTAGGTTCGGGGGTAGAGACCCAGTACTTC.

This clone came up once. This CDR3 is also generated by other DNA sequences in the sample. CDR3 sequence: CATSRGGGGQPQHF. As DNA, the CDR3 is TGTGCCACCAGCAGAGGAGGGGGCGGTCAGCCCCAGCATTTT. This chain uses TRBV15 with TRBJ1-5; TRBD1 aligns across 7 bases. Germline values: CDR1 LNHNV, CDR2 YYDKDF (reference sequence). J gave up 6 bases and V 1 base, and 3 bases lay outside the gene matches. This CDR3 comprises 14 residues.

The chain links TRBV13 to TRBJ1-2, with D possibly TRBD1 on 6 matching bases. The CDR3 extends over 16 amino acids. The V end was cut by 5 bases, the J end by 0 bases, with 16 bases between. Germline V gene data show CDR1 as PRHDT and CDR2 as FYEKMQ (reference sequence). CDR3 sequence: CASSTKGQTPNYGYTF. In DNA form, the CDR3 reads TGTGCCAGCAGCACTAAAGGACAGACCCCTAACTATGGCTACACCTTC.

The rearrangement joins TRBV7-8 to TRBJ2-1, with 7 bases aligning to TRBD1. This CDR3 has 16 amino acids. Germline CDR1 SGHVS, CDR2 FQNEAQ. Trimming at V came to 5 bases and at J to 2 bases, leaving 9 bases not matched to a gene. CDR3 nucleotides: TGTGCCAGCAGCCCACCTACAGGGGTCCCCTACAATGAGCAGTTCTTC. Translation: CASSPPTGVPYNEQFF.

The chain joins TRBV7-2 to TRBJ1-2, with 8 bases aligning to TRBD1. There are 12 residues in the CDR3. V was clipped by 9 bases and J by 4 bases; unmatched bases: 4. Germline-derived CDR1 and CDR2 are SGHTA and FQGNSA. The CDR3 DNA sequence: TGTGCCAGTTCAGGGGGCGTCTATGGCTACACCTTC. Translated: CASSGGVYGYTF.

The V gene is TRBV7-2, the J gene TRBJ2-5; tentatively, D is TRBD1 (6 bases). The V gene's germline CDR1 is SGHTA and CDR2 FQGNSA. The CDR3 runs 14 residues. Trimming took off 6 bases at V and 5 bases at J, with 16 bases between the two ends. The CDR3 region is CASRGTRAGETQYF. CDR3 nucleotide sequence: TGTGCCAGCAGGGGGACACGCGCCGGGGAGACCCAGTACTTC. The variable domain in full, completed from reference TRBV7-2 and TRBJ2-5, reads GAGVSQSPSNKVTEKGKDVELRCDPISGHTALYWYRQSLGQGLEFLIYFQGNSAPDKSGLPSDRFSAERTGGSVSTLTIQRTQQEDSAVYLCASRGTRAGETQYFGPGTRLLVL.

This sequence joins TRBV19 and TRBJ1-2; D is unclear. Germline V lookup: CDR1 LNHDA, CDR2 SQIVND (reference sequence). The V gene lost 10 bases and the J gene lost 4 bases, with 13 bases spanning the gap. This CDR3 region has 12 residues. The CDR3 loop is CATKEGAYGYTF. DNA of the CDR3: TGTGCCACCAAGGAGGGCGCCTATGGCTACACCTTC.

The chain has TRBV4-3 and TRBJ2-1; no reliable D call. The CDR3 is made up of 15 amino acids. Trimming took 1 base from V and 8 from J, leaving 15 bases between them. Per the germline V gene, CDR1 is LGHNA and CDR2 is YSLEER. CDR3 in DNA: TGCGCCAGCAGCCAAGTCGGCTGGGCCTCCGATGAGCAGTTCTTC. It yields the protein CASSQVGWASDEQFF.

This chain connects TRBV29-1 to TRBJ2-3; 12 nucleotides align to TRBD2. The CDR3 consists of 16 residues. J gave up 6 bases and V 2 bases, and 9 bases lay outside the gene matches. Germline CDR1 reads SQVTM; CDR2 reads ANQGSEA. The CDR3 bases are TGCAGCGTTGAAATGAGACTAGCGGGAGCGATTGATACGCAGTATTTT. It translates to CSVEMRLAGAIDTQYF.

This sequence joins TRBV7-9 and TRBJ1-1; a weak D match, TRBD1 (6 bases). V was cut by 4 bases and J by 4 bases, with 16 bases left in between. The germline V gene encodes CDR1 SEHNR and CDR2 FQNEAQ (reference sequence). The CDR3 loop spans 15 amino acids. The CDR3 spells CASSWGPGRTTEAFF. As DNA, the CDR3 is TGTGCCAGCAGCTGGGGGCCAGGGAGGACCACTGAAGCTTTCTTT.

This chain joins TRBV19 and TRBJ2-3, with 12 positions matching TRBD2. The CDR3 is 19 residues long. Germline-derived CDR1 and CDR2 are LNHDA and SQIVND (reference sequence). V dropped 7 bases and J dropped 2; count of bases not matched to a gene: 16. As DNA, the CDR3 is TGTGCCAGTAACGCGCTAGCGGGAGGGCCCCGGGTCTTCACAGATACGCAGTATTTT. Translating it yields CASNALAGGPRVFTDTQYF. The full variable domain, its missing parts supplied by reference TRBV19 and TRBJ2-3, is DGGITQSPKYLFRKEGQNVTLSCEQNLNHDAMYWYRQDPGQGLRLIYYSQIVNDFQKGDIAEGYSVSREKKESFPLTVTSAQKNPTAFYLCASNALAGGPRVFTDTQYFGPGTRLTVL.

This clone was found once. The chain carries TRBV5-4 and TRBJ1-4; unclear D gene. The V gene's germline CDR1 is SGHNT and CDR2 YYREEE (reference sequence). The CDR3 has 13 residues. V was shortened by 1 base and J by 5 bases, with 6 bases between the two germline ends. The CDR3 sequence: CASSLPPNEKLFF. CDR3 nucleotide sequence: TGTGCCAGCAGCTTGCCGCCAAATGAAAAACTGTTTTTT.

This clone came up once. CDR3 nucleotides: TGTGCCAGCTCACCCCTCCTAGCGGGAACCCAAGAGACCCAGTACTTC. Translation: CASSPLLAGTQETQYF. The chain has TRBV18 and TRBJ2-5, with 9 bases that match TRBD2. The CDR3 consists of 16 residues. Trimming cost V 3 bases and J 1 base; bases outside gene matches: 6. The V gene's germline CDR1 is KGHSH and CDR2 LQKENI.

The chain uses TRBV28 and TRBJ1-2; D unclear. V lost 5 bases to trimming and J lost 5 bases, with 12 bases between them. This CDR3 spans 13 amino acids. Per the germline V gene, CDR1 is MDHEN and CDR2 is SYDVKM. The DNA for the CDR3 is TGTGCCAGCAGTCCCCCCGGCCAGTATGGCTACACCTTC. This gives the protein CASSPPGQYGYTF.

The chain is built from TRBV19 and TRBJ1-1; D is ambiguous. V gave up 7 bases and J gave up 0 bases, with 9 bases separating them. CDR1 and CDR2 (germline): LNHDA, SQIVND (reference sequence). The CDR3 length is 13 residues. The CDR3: CASTPVMNTEAFF. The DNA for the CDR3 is TGTGCCAGTACCCCGGTTATGAACACTGAAGCTTTCTTT.

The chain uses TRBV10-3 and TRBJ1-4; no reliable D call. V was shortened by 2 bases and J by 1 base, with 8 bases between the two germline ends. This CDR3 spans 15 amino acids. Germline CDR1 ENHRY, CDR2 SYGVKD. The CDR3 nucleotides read TGTGCCATCAGTGAGGGGCGTGTAACTAATGAAAAACTGTTTTTT. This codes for CAISEGRVTNEKLFF.